A selection of T cell receptor beta chains follows, all from one sample in a study of cytomegalovirus exposure and HLA in healthy donors. This table comes from immunoSEQ multiplex PCR, and its TCRdb copy is limited to in-frame clones, with some not included. Here the sample spans some 130,000 clones, approximately 77% being singletons. The sequencing sample was made of PBMCs. These receptors came from a woman in her fifties or sixties in good health and CMV-seronegative. Both conserved end residues are part of each CDR3. A D gene is named only where the DNA matches it firmly. Where a row states a size, it is once, few, many or the class of an expanded clone; other rows omit it.

D gene	V gene	J gene	clone size	CDR3 DNA	CDR3 protein
-	TRBV5-8	TRBJ1-1	-	TGTGCCAGCAGCTTGGGGGCCTTGGAAGCTTTCTTT	CASSLGALEAFF
-	TRBV28	TRBJ2-5	-	TGTGCCAGCAGGCAGACTCCCTCGGGGAAGACCCAGTACTTC	CASRQTPSGKTQYF
-	TRBV19	TRBJ2-2	-	TGTGCCAGTAGTATACAGGGGTTTCGGACCGGGGAGCTGTTTTTT	CASSIQGFRTGELFF
-	TRBV30	TRBJ2-4	-	TGTGCCTGGAGGTGGGGCCGAGGCAAAAACATTCAGTACTTC	CAWRWGRGKNIQYF
TRBD1	TRBV2	TRBJ1-2	-	TGTGCCAGCAGTCTGCAGGGGGGTAACTATGGCTACACCTTC	CASSLQGGNYGYTF
TRBD2	TRBV30	TRBJ2-5	-	TGTGCCTGGAGTGTACGGGGGGGAGAGACCCAGTACTTC	CAWSVRGGETQYF
-	TRBV7-3	TRBJ1-6	-	TGTGCCAGCAGCCCGGACAGAAGCTCACCCCTCCACTTT	CASSPDRSSPLHF
-	TRBV14	TRBJ2-1	-	TGTGCCAGCAGCCCCTCCGGTCTAGTCTTGTGGCAGTTCTTC	CASSPSGLVLWQFF
TRBD1	TRBV28	TRBJ1-2	-	TGTGCCAGCAGTTTCACAGGGGACTATGGCTACACCTTC	CASSFTGDYGYTF
-	TRBV7-3	TRBJ2-1	-	TGTGCCAGCAGCTTAGGAGGGCCTAGCTACAATGAGCAGTTCTTC	CASSLGGPSYNEQFF
-	TRBV6-1	TRBJ2-2	-	TGTGCCAGCCAATCGGGACGGAGGGGCACCGGGGAGCTGTTTTTT	CASQSGRRGTGELFF
-	TRBV29-1	TRBJ2-7	-	TGCAGCATCCTAAGGGGAGCGGGCGAGCAGTACTTC	CSILRGAGEQYF
-	TRBV5-1	TRBJ2-1	-	TGCGCCAGCAGCCCCGACATTTACAATGAGCAGTTCTTC	CASSPDIYNEQFF
TRBD1	TRBV19	TRBJ2-1	-	TGTGCCACTGGACAGGGATCCTACAATGAGCAGTTCTTC	CATGQGSYNEQFF
-	TRBV4-2	TRBJ1-2	once	TGTGCCAGCAGCCAAGACAGAGCCGGGGGGGAGGGCTACACCTTC	CASSQDRAGGEGYTF
-	TRBV7-2	TRBJ1-5	few	TGTGCCAGCAGCCGACAGCGAGGTGGCAATCAGCCCCAGCATTTT	CASSRQRGGNQPQHF
TRBD2	TRBV28	TRBJ2-7	-	TGTGCCAGCAGTGGCCGACTAGCGGATAGAAGCCCCTACGAGCAGTACTTC	CASSGRLADRSPYEQYF
-	TRBV20-1	TRBJ2-5	-	TGCAGTGCTAGCCTACAAGAGACCCAGTACTTC	CSASLQETQYF
-	TRBV6-4	TRBJ2-4	-	TGTGCCAGCAGTGAGGGTCAGGGAACCATTCAGTACTTC	CASSEGQGTIQYF
TRBD1	TRBV5-4	TRBJ2-7	few	TGTGCCAGCAGCCTCTCCGGGACAGGAAACTACGAGCAGTACTTC	CASSLSGTGNYEQYF
-	TRBV18	TRBJ1-2	once	TGTGCCAGCTCACCTGGGGCCGGACAGACCTATGGCTACACCTTC	CASSPGAGQTYGYTF
-	TRBV19	TRBJ1-1	-	TGTGCCAGTAGTATTAAGGGGGACACTGAAGCTTTCTTT	CASSIKGDTEAFF
-	TRBV9	TRBJ2-1	-	TGTGCCAGCAGCCTCCCCCCGGTCAATGAGCAGTTCTTC	CASSLPPVNEQFF
TRBD2	TRBV2	TRBJ2-7	-	TGTGCCAGCAGTGAATCAGGACTAGCGGGAGGGTTGAAGTACTTC	CASSESGLAGGLKYF
TRBD2	TRBV6-5	TRBJ2-1	-	TGTGCCAGCAGTTTCCTAGCGGGGGCCACCAATGAGCAGTTCTTC	CASSFLAGATNEQFF
TRBD1	TRBV2	TRBJ1-1	once	TGTGCCAGCAGAGAACGACAGGGGCCGAACACTGAAGCTTTCTTT	CASRERQGPNTEAFF
-	TRBV29-1	TRBJ1-1	-	TGCAGCGTCCCTGTCAGCGGGGAAGGAGCTTTCTTT	CSVPVSGEGAFF
TRBD2	TRBV5-1	TRBJ2-5	-	TGCGCCAGCAGCGCAGGGACTAGCGGAGCAGGGGAGACCCAGTACTTC	CASSAGTSGAGETQYF
TRBD1	TRBV6-6	TRBJ1-1	-	TGTGCCAGCAGTCAACAGGGACAGGCTTTCTTT	CASSQQGQAFF
-	TRBV18	TRBJ1-2	-	TGTGCCAGCTCACCCAATCTGGACAGACCCTATGGCTACACCTTC	CASSPNLDRPYGYTF
TRBD1	TRBV18	TRBJ1-5	-	TGTGCCAGCTCACAACAGACAGGGGCGGGCAATCAGCCCCAGCATTTT	CASSQQTGAGNQPQHF
TRBD1	TRBV30	TRBJ2-7	-	TGTGCCTGGAGACGGGGGACAGGGGTCTACGAGCAGTACTTC	CAWRRGTGVYEQYF
TRBD2	TRBV5-1	TRBJ2-3	-	TGCGCCAGCAGCTTGGCGCCTAGCGGGAGCACAGATACGCAGTATTTT	CASSLAPSGSTDTQYF
TRBD2	TRBV2	TRBJ2-1	-	TGTGCCAGCCAAACTAGCGGGGGAGGAAATGAGCAGTTCTTC	CASQTSGGGNEQFF
TRBD1	TRBV7-9	TRBJ1-4	-	TGTGCCAGCAGCCGGACAGGGAATAATGAAAAACTGTTTTTT	CASSRTGNNEKLFF
-	TRBV5-1	TRBJ2-5	-	TGCGCCAGCAGCCCGATGGGTCCCCTAAAGCGGGAGACCCAGTACTTC	CASSPMGPLKRETQYF
TRBD1	TRBV7-9	TRBJ2-7	once	TGTGCCAGCACCCCTAAAGGGACAGGTCCCTACGAGCAGTACTTC	CASTPKGTGPYEQYF
TRBD2	TRBV7-2	TRBJ2-5	-	TGTGCCAGCAGCCGTGGACTAGCGGGAGCCCGGGAGACCCAGTACTTC	CASSRGLAGARETQYF
TRBD1	TRBV28	TRBJ1-2	-	TGTGCCAGCAGTTTTACCTGGGACAGGCGTGGCTACACCTTC	CASSFTWDRRGYTF
-	TRBV4-1	TRBJ1-4	-	TGCGCCAGCAGCCAAGCGGCAGGGGTTAATGAAAAACTGTTTTTT	CASSQAAGVNEKLFF
-	TRBV7-7	TRBJ2-7	-	TGTGCCAGCAGCTCCGGACTCTACTACGAGCAGTACTTC	CASSSGLYYEQYF
-	TRBV5-4	TRBJ2-2	-	TGTGCCAGCACCCCGGGTTCACTGAACACCGGGGAGCTGTTTTTT	CASTPGSLNTGELFF
-	TRBV18	TRBJ1-4	-	TGTGCCAGCTCAGACCGGACAGCTTATAAACTGTTTTTT	CASSDRTAYKLFF
-	TRBV7-9	TRBJ2-6	-	TGTGGCTCCGGGGACTCTGGGGCCAACGTCCTGACTTTC	CGSGDSGANVLTF
-	TRBV5-4	TRBJ1-1	-	TGTGCCAGCAGCCTGGGGGGCGTGGTTGGGCGCAACACTGAAGCTTTCTTT	CASSLGGVVGRNTEAFF
-	TRBV27	TRBJ2-3	-	TGTGCCAGCAGTATCGGACAGATTTATACGCAGTATTTT	CASSIGQIYTQYF
-	TRBV4-2	TRBJ2-1	-	TGTGCCAGCAGCCAGGAACTAGTCCATGAGCAGTTCTTC	CASSQELVHEQFF
TRBD2	TRBV7-2	TRBJ2-5	-	TGTGCCAGCAGCCGACAGAGCGGGGGGCAGGGGGGTGAGACCCAGTACTTC	CASSRQSGGQGGETQYF
-	TRBV5-1	TRBJ1-6	few	TGCGCCAGCAGCTCCACAGGGCCTTATAATTCACCCCTCCACTTT	CASSSTGPYNSPLHF